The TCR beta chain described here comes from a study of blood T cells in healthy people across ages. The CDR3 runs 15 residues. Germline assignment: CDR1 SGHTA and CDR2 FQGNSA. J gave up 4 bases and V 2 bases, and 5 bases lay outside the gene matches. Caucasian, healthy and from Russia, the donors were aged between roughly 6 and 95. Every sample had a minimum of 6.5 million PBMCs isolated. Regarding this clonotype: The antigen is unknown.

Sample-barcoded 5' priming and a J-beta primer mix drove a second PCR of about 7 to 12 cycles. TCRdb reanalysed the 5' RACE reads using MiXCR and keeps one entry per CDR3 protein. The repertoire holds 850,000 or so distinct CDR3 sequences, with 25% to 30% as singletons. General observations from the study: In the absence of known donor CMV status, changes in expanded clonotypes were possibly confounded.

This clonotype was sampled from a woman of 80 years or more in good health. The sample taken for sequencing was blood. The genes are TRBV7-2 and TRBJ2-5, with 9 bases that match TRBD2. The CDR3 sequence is CASSLLAGERETQYF. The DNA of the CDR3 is TGTGCCAGCAGCTTATTAGCGGGAGAACGAGAGACCCAGTACTTC.